The rows below give T cell receptor beta chains drawn from one sample of a study of blood T cell repertoires in COVID-19. Method: immunoSEQ multiplex PCR; TCRdb's copy keeps in-frame clones and lacks some. This table holds over 70,000 clones, 82% found once. The sample comprised peripheral blood. These receptors came from a man aged 55 to 69 with acute or convalescent COVID-19. The CDR3 runs from the conserved cysteine through the conserved F or W. A D gene is named only where the DNA matches it firmly. Rows may omit the clone size; those that give it use once, few, many or a size class.

size	V	J	D	DNA	CDR3
.	TRBV5-1	TRBJ2-5	.	TGCGCCAGCAGCACCGGACGGGGGATTGAAGAGACCCAGTACTTC	CASSTGRGIEETQYF
.	TRBV19	TRBJ1-5	.	TGTGCCAGTAGACCGGACAGTAACTCGTATCAGCCCCAGCATTTT	CASRPDSNSYQPQHF
.	TRBV12-3/TRBV12-4	TRBJ1-1	.	TGTGCCAGCAGTCCCCGGGGGGGGGAAGCTTTCTTT	CASSPRGGEAFF
once	TRBV28	TRBJ2-7	.	TGTGCCAGCAGGGAGGGCTACGAGCAGTACTTC	CASREGYEQYF
few	TRBV18	TRBJ1-1	TRBD1	TGTGCCTCACGCAGAGGACAGGGAGTAGCCACTGAAGCTTTCTTT	CASRRGQGVATEAFF
.	TRBV9	TRBJ2-3	TRBD1	TGTGCCAGCAGCCAGACAGGGAGCACAGATACGCAGTATTTT	CASSQTGSTDTQYF
.	TRBV18	TRBJ1-2	.	TGTGCCAGCTCGCCGGGACTCTTCAACTATGGCTACACCTTC	CASSPGLFNYGYTF
.	TRBV7-2	TRBJ2-7	.	TGTGCCAGCAGCTTAGCTAGGCGGGGCGAGCAGTACTTC	CASSLARRGEQYF
.	TRBV4-1	TRBJ1-1	TRBD1	TGCGCCAGCCGGGACAGGGGGATGAATGAAGCTTTCTTT	CASRDRGMNEAFF
.	TRBV11-3	TRBJ2-2	.	TGTGCCAGCAGCTTAGATCTGGCGGGCGGGGAGCTGTTTTTT	CASSLDLAGGELFF
.	TRBV7-2	TRBJ2-6	TRBD2	TGTGCCAGCAGCTTAGCGCGGGGGACTGGGGCCAACGTCCTGACTTTC	CASSLARGTGANVLTF
.	TRBV28	TRBJ1-4	.	TGTGCCAGCAGTACGCCACCGGGACAAGATGAAAAACTGTTTTTT	CASSTPPGQDEKLFF
.	TRBV19	TRBJ1-4	.	TGTGCCAGTAGCGACAGCCAGATTTTAGAAAAACTGTTTTTT	CASSDSQILEKLFF
.	TRBV25-1	TRBJ2-4	TRBD1	TGTGCCAGCAGTGAAGGACAGGCGAACATTCAGTACTTC	CASSEGQANIQYF
.	TRBV7-8	TRBJ1-1	.	TGTGCCAGCAGCCCGGGCAGGGTTTCTGAAGCTTTCTTT	CASSPGRVSEAFF
.	TRBV6-2/TRBV6-3	TRBJ2-5	.	TGTGCCAGCAGTCCGAAAATGACTAGTCGGGGGATGGAGACCCAGTACTTC	CASSPKMTSRGMETQYF
few	TRBV6-5	TRBJ2-1	.	TGTGCCAGCAGTTACTCGGGGCTGACATTCTTC	CASSYSGLTFF
.	TRBV5-6	TRBJ2-1	TRBD2	TGTGCCAGCAGACAAGCGGGAAGCAGACACAATGAGCAGTTCTTC	CASRQAGSRHNEQFF
.	TRBV6-5	TRBJ1-5	TRBD1	TGTGCCAGCAGAACAGGGGTTGTTCAGCCCCAGCATTTT	CASRTGVVQPQHF
.	TRBV28	TRBJ1-5	.	TGTGCCAGCAGCTACCAAGCAGGCTATCAGCCCCAGCATTTT	CASSYQAGYQPQHF
few	TRBV3-1/TRBV3-2	TRBJ2-7	TRBD2	TGTGCCAGCAAGGATAGCGGGAGAGGGGGCGAGCAGTACTTC	CASKDSGRGGEQYF
.	TRBV6-1	TRBJ1-2	.	TGTGCCAGCAGTGAGTCCCTCTATGGCTACACCTTC	CASSESLYGYTF
.	TRBV7-2	TRBJ2-7	.	TGTGCCAGCATAGGGGATGGCGAGCAGTACTTC	CASIGDGEQYF
once	TRBV19	TRBJ1-1	.	TGTGCCAGTAATCCGGGGGACCTGAACACTGAAGCTTTCTTT	CASNPGDLNTEAFF
.	TRBV5-4	TRBJ1-1	TRBD1	TGTGCCAGCAGCTCAACAGGGGGCGCCGGGAACACTGAAGCTTTCTTT	CASSSTGGAGNTEAFF
.	TRBV23-1	TRBJ1-6	TRBD1	TGCGCCAGCAGTCGTCCGACAGGGGATTCACCCCTCCACTTT	CASSRPTGDSPLHF
.	TRBV2	TRBJ1-6	.	TGTGCCAGCAGTGTATCGCCAGGCTCCTATAATTCACCCCTCCACTTT	CASSVSPGSYNSPLHF
.	TRBV12-5	TRBJ1-1	.	TGTGCTAGTGGTTTGACAGGGATAAACACTGAAGCTTTCTTT	CASGLTGINTEAFF
.	TRBV4-1	TRBJ2-3	TRBD2	TGCGCCAGCAGCCAAGAGGGAGCGGGGGGCGGGGATACGCAGTATTTT	CASSQEGAGGGDTQYF
.	TRBV5-6	TRBJ2-5	TRBD2	TGTGCCAGCAGCGCCGGGACTAGAGAGACCCAGTACTTC	CASSAGTRETQYF
few	TRBV10-1	TRBJ2-1	TRBD2	TGCGCCAGCACCGCCGGGACTAGCGGGAGGAATGAGCAGTTCTTC	CASTAGTSGRNEQFF
.	TRBV11-2	TRBJ2-6	.	TGTGCCAGCAGCTTAGAGTACCAGGGCGCTGGGGCCAACGTCCTGACTTTC	CASSLEYQGAGANVLTF
once	TRBV2	TRBJ2-2	TRBD2	TGTGCCAGCAGAGTGGCGGGAGGGCCCACCGGGGAGCTGTTTTTT	CASRVAGGPTGELFF
.	TRBV5-1	TRBJ1-1	.	TGCGCCAGCAGCTTGGCTGTGAACACTGAAGCTTTCTTT	CASSLAVNTEAFF
.	TRBV9	TRBJ2-3	.	TGTGCCAGCAGCGGGGACTTAACACTCACAGATACGCAGTATTTT	CASSGDLTLTDTQYF
.	TRBV2	TRBJ2-1	TRBD2	TGTGCCAGCAGGGTAGCGGGAGGGTCCTACAATGAGCAGTTCTTC	CASRVAGGSYNEQFF
.	TRBV4-2	TRBJ1-1	.	TGTGCCAGCAGCCCACCGCCCGCGGGGCGGACCTCTATGAACACTGAAGCTTTCTTT	CASSPPPAGRTSMNTEAFF
.	TRBV15	TRBJ2-1	.	TGTGCCACCAGCGCCTCTATGGGGGCCAATGACAATGAGCAGTTCTTC	CATSASMGANDNEQFF
.	TRBV21-1	TRBJ1-1	.	TGTGCCAGCAGCCAAAAGGAGCCGGGACAGGGGGCTCTTTTGGACGTGAACACTGAAGCTTTCTTT	CASSQKEPGQGALLDVNTEAFF
.	TRBV27	TRBJ2-5	TRBD2	TGTGCCAGCGTACCCAGTGGGGGGGTGACCCAGTACTTC	CASVPSGGVTQYF
.	TRBV18	TRBJ2-3	.	TGTGCCAGCTCACCATTACCGAGCGGCCGATCAGGAGATACGCAGTATTTT	CASSPLPSGRSGDTQYF